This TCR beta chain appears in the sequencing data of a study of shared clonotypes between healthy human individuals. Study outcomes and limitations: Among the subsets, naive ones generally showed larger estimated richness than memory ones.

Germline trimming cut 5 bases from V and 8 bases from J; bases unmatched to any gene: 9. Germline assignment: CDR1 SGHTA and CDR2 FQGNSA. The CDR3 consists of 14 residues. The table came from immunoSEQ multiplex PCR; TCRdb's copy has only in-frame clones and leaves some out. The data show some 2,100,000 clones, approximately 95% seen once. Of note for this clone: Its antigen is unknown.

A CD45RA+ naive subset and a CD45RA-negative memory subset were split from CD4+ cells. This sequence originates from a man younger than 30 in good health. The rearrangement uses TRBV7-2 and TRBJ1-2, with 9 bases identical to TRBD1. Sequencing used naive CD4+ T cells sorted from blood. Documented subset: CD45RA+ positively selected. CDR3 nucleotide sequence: TGTGCCAGCAGCCCCGGACAGGGGCTTCGAGGCTACACCTTC. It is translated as CASSPGQGLRGYTF.